The 18 T cell receptor beta chains in this list originate from one sample, sequenced in a study of technical replicates of blood from several donors. This table comes from immunoSEQ multiplex PCR, and its TCRdb copy is limited to in-frame clones, with some not included. The sample has over 85,000 clones, 95% to 97% seen once; the top ten hold 0.36%. Sample: T cells isolated from PBMCs. These receptors all stem from a human donor in good health.

The rearrangement links TRBV20-1 to TRBJ2-7; maybe TRBD1 (5 bases). The CDR3 consists of 11 residues. The germline V gene encodes CDR1 DFQATT and CDR2 SNEGSKA (reference sequence). Trimming shortened V by 4 bases and J by 3 bases, and 7 bases separated the two germline ends. The CDR3 sequence is CSAKQDYEQYF. CDR3 DNA: TGCAGTGCTAAACAGGACTACGAGCAGTACTTC.

V is TRBV4-1 and J is TRBJ1-3, with D possibly TRBD1 on 6 matching bases. Trimming pared 3 bases from V and 3 bases from J, leaving 15 bases between. Per the germline V gene, CDR1 is MGHRA and CDR2 is YSYEKL. This CDR3 has 16 residues. The CDR3 region is CASSHTGQSNGNTIYF. CDR3 DNA: TGCGCCAGCAGCCATACCGGACAGTCAAATGGAAACACCATATATTTT.

J is TRBJ1-5 and V is TRBV19, with D maybe TRBD1 (6 bases). Germline V gene data show CDR1 as LNHDA and CDR2 as SQIVND (reference sequence). The V gene lost 5 bases and the J gene lost 5 bases, with 10 bases spanning the gap. The CDR3 spans 13 residues. CDR3 nucleotide sequence: TGTGCCAGTAGTCGGGACACGTATCAGCCCCAGCATTTT. Translation gives CASSRDTYQPQHF.

The chain links TRBV4-1 to TRBJ1-2, with unresolved D. The CDR3 consists of 13 residues. Trimming shortened V by 5 bases and J by 5 bases, and 12 bases separated the two germline ends. CDR1 is MGHRA, CDR2 YSYEKL, per germline. CDR3 region: CASSMNSGYGYTF. CDR3 DNA: TGCGCCAGCAGCATGAACTCAGGATATGGCTACACCTTC.

The genes are TRBV7-9 and TRBJ1-5; no clear D. Germline V gives CDR1 SEHNR, CDR2 FQNEAQ (reference sequence). This CDR3 comprises 14 residues. Deletions cut 5 bases from V and 0 bases from J, with 8 bases between. The CDR3 region is CASSLEGSNQPQHF. Here the CDR3 DNA reads TGTGCCAGCAGCCTGGAGGGTAGCAATCAGCCCCAGCATTTT.

CDR3 protein: CAGGDWGTDTQYF. The CDR3, as DNA: TGTGCCGGAGGGGACTGGGGCACAGATACGCAGTATTTT. The chain employs TRBV6-1 and TRBJ2-3; a possible D gene is TRBD2 (6 bases). The germline CDR1 and CDR2 sequences are MNHNS and SASEGT. The CDR3 runs 13 residues. Trimming took 11 bases from V and 1 from J, leaving 13 bases between them.

The genes are TRBV6-5 and TRBJ2-7, with a weak D call TRBD1 (5 bases). The CDR3 consists of 15 residues. CDR1 is MNHEY, CDR2 SVGAGI, per germline. Trimming took off 6 bases at V and 4 bases at J, with 19 bases between the two ends. The CDR3 nucleotides are TGTGCCAGCAGCATCAGGGATGCGTTTGGATACGAGCAGTACTTC. Its protein is CASSIRDAFGYEQYF.

This chain links TRBV28 with TRBJ2-3; no reliable D call. The CDR3 consists of 15 residues. V gave up 5 bases and J gave up 4 bases, with 16 bases separating them. Germline CDR1 MDHEN, CDR2 SYDVKM. This chain's CDR3 is CASSVPLDAADTQYF. The DNA of the CDR3 is TGTGCCAGCAGTGTTCCACTGGATGCGGCAGATACGCAGTATTTT.

This rearrangement joins TRBV5-6 to TRBJ2-7; a weak D match, TRBD2 (5 bases). From germline, CDR1 is SGHDT and CDR2 YYEEEE. The length of the CDR3 is 12 residues. With 5 bases removed from V and 6 bases from J, the gap between germline ends came to 12 bases. The DNA for the CDR3 is TGTGCCAGCAGTCTCCAAACTAGCGAGCAGTACTTC. This encodes CASSLQTSEQYF.

The V gene is TRBV5-1, the J gene TRBJ1-3; perhaps TRBD1 as D (5 bases). V was cut by 0 bases and J by 4 bases, with 8 bases left in between. Germline V gives CDR1 SGHRS, CDR2 YFSETQ. This CDR3 comprises 14 residues. The CDR3 sequence: CASSLGQPGNTIYF. CDR3 DNA sequence: TGCGCCAGCAGCTTGGGACAGCCAGGAAACACCATATATTTT.

The chain combines TRBV2 with TRBJ2-1, with 12 bases that match TRBD1. Germline CDR1 and CDR2: SNHLY and FYNNEI. J lost 10 bases, V lost 6 bases, and 7 bases had no gene match. The CDR3 sequence is 14 residues long. The CDR3 is CASRPGQGAGEQFF. The CDR3 DNA is TGTGCCAGCAGACCGGGACAGGGGGCAGGAGAGCAGTTCTTC. The full variable domain, in which reference TRBV2 and TRBJ2-1 provide the parts outside the CDR3, is EPEVTQTPSHQVTQMGQEVILRCVPISNHLYFYWYRQILGQKVEFLVSFYNNEISEKSEIFDDQFSVERPDGSNFTLKIRSTKLEDSAMYFCASRPGQGAGEQFFGPGTRLTVL.

This clone has just one count. As DNA, the CDR3 is TGTGCCACCAGCAGCAGGAATACCTACGAGCAGTACTTC. Protein sequence: CATSSRNTYEQYF. The chain has TRBV15 and TRBJ2-7; D not resolved. V lost 3 bases, J lost 2 bases, and 8 bases lay in between. CDR3 length: 13 residues. The V gene's germline CDR1 is LNHNV and CDR2 YYDKDF (reference sequence).

V gene TRBV27 combines with J gene TRBJ1-5; D ambiguous. V dropped 7 bases and J dropped 7 bases, with 26 bases sitting between them. The germline V gene encodes CDR1 MNHEY and CDR2 SMNVEV (reference sequence). CDR3 size: 17 residues. CDR3 in amino acids: CASKVYGVGRLDQPQHF. In DNA form, the CDR3 reads TGTGCCAGCAAGGTATACGGGGTCGGGAGATTAGACCAGCCCCAGCATTTT.

The gene calls are TRBV7-2 and TRBJ2-5; 9 bases agree with TRBD2. This CDR3 region has 15 residues. J was trimmed by 1 base and V by 3 bases; bases with no gene match: 3. Per the germline V gene, CDR1 is SGHTA and CDR2 is FQGNSA. CDR3 DNA: TGTGCCAGCAGCTTGGGACTAGCAGTCCAAGAGACCCAGTACTTC. Translation: CASSLGLAVQETQYF.

The chain is built from TRBV7-9 and TRBJ2-7; 9 nucleotides align to TRBD2. CDR3 size: 15 residues. CDR1 and CDR2 from the germline V gene are SEHNR and FQNEAQ (reference sequence). V was clipped by 0 bases and J by 4 bases; unmatched bases: 4. The CDR3, as DNA: TGTGCCAGCAGCTTAGCAGTAGCGGGAGTTTACGAGCAGTACTTC. Amino acid sequence: CASSLAVAGVYEQYF.

V usage is TRBV5-4 and J usage is TRBJ2-3; TRBD1 might be the D (6 bases). The V gene lost 10 bases and the J gene lost 3 bases, with 21 bases spanning the gap. The V gene's germline CDR1 is SGHNT and CDR2 YYREEE (reference sequence). This CDR3 region has 15 residues. The CDR3 loop reads CAGQDRRVETDTQYF. CDR3 DNA sequence: TGTGCCGGTCAAGACAGGCGAGTAGAAACAGATACGCAGTATTTT.

The chain combines TRBV6-4 with TRBJ2-1, with 10 bases that match TRBD2. Germline-derived CDR1 and CDR2 are MRHNA and SNTAGT. This CDR3 has 15 amino acids. V shed 5 bases, J shed 8 bases, and the junction held 9 bases outside the gene matches. Written as DNA, the CDR3 is TGTGCCAGCAGTTCAAGCGGGAGGGTCCGGGATGAGCAGTTCTTC. It is translated as CASSSSGRVRDEQFF.

This rearrangement joins TRBV6-5 to TRBJ1-1, with a weak D call TRBD1 (6 bases). The CDR3 loop spans 14 amino acids. The germline gives CDR1 MNHEY, CDR2 SVGAGI. V was trimmed by 0 bases and J by 11 bases, leaving 16 bases between them. The CDR3 bases are TGTGCCAGCAGTTACTCGACGGCAGGGGTGGATGCTTTCTTT. Amino acid sequence: CASSYSTAGVDAFF.